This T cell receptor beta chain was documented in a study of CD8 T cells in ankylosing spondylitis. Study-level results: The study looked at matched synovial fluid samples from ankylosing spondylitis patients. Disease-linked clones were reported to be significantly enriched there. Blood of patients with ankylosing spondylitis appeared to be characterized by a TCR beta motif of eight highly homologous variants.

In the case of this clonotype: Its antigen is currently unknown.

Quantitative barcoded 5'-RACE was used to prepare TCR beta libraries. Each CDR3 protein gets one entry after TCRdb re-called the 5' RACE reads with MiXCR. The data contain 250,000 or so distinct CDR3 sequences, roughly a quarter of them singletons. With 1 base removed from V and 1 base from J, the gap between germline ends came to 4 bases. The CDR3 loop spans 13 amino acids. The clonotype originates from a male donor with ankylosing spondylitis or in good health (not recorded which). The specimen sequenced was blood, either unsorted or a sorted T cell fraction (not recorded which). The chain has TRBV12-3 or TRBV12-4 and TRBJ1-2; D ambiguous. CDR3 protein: CASSLGHNYGYTF. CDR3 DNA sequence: TGTGCCAGCAGTTTAGGTCATAACTATGGCTACACCTTC.